This TCR beta chain was observed in a study of identical twins. One entry per CDR3 protein results from TCRdb running MiXCR on the 5' RACE reads. The sample yields nearly 900,000 distinct CDR3 sequences, around 12% seen once. With 4 bases clipped from V and 4 bases from J, the junction kept 7 bases outside the gene matches. The CDR3 runs 15 residues. Germline CDR1 and CDR2: LNHDA and SQIVND (reference sequence). These data also featured in a second study, about yellow fever vaccine responses in identical twins.

The rearrangement uses TRBV19 and TRBJ2-3, with 8 bases matching TRBD2. The material sequenced was PBMCs. The receptor was derived from a woman aged 18-29 years in good health. CDR3 sequence: CASSTSGSGSDTQYF. The CDR3 region has the DNA TGTGCCAGTAGTACAAGCGGGAGTGGCTCAGATACGCAGTATTTT.